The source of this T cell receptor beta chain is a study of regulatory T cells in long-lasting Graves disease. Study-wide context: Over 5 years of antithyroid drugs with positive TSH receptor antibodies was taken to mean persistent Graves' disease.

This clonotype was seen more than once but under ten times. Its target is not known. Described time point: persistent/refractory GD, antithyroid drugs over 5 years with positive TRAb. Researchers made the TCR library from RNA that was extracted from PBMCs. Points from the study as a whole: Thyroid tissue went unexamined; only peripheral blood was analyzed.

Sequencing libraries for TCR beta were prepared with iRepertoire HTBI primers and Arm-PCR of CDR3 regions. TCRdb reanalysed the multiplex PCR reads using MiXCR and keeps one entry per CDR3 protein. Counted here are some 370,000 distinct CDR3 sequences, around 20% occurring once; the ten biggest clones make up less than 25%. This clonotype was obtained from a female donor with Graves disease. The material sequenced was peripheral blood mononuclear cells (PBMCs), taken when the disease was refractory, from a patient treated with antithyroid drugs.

Here the CDR3 reads CASSRAGGAGEQYF. The DNA for the CDR3 is TGTGCCAGCAGCCGGGCTGGGGGAGCAGGCGAGCAGTACTTC. This chain uses TRBV6-1 with TRBJ2-7, with D perhaps assigned TRBD1 or TRBD2 (5 bases each). Trimming took 6 bases from V and 6 from J, leaving 18 bases between them. Looked up from germline, CDR1 is MNHNS and CDR2 is SASEGT. The CDR3 contains 14 residues.